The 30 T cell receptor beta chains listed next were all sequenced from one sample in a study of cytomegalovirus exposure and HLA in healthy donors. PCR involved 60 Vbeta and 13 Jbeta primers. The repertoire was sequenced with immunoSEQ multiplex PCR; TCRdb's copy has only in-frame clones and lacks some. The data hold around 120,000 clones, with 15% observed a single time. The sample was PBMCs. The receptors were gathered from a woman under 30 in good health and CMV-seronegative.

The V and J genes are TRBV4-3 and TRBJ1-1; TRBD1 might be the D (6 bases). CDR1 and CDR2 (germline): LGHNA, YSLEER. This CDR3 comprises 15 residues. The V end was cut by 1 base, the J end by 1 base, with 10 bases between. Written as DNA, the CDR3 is TGCGCCAGCAGCCAAGCCAGGACAGCGAACACTGAAGCTTTCTTT. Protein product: CASSQARTANTEAFF.

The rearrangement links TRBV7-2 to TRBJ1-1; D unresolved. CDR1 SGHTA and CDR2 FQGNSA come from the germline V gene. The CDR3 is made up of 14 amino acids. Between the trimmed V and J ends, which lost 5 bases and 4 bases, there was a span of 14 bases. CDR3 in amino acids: CASSPRRRTTEAFF. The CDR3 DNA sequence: TGTGCCAGCAGCCCCAGACGGAGGACCACTGAAGCTTTCTTT.

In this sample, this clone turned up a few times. The CDR3 DNA is TGTGCCAGCAGCCCGGCGGACTATGGCTACACCTTC. Amino acids: CASSPADYGYTF. The chain is built from TRBV28 and TRBJ1-2; D not resolved. The CDR3 spans 12 residues. The V gene's germline CDR1 is MDHEN and CDR2 SYDVKM. The V gene lost 6 bases and the J gene lost 3 bases, with 8 bases spanning the gap.

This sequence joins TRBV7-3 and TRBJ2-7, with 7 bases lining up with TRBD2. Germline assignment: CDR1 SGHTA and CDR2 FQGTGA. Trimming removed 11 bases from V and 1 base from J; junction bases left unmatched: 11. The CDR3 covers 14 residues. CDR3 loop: CARSGLAESYEQYF. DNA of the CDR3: TGTGCCCGAAGCGGGCTAGCGGAATCCTACGAGCAGTACTTC.

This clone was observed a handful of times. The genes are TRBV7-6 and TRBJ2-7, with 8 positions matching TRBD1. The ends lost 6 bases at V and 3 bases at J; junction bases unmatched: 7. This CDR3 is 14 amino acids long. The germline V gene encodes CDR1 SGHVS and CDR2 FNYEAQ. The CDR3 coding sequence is TGTGCCAGCAGTCGCGACAGGGGCTTCTACGAGCAGTACTTC. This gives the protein CASSRDRGFYEQYF.

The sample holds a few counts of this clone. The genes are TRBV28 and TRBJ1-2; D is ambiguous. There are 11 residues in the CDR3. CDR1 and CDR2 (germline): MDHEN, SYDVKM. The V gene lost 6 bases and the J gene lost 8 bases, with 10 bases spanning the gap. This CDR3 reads CASSNEVGYTF. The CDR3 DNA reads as TGTGCCAGCAGCAACGAGGTGGGCTACACCTTC.

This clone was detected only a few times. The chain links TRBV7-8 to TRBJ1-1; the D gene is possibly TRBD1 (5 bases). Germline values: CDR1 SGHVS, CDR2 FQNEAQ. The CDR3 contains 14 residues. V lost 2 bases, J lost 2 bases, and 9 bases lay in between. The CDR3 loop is CASSLLGANTEAFF. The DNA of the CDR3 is TGTGCCAGCAGCTTATTAGGGGCAAACACTGAAGCTTTCTTT.

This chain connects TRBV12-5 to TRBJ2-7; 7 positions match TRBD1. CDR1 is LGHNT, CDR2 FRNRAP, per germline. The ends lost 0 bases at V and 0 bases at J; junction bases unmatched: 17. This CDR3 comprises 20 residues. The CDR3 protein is CASGLVPRRPGQHFSYEQYF. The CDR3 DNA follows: TGTGCTAGTGGTTTGGTACCCCGTAGACCGGGACAGCACTTCTCCTACGAGCAGTACTTC.

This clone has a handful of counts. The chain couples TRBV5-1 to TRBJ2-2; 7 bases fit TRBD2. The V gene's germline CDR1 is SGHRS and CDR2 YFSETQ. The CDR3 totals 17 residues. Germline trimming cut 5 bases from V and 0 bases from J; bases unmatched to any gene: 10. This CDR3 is CASSLQPGLTNTGELFF. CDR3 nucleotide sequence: TGCGCCAGCAGTTTACAACCGGGACTAACGAACACCGGGGAGCTGTTTTTT.

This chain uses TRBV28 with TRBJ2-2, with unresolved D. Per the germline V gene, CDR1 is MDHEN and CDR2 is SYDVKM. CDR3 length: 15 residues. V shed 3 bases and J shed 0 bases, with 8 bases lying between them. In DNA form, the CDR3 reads TGTGCCAGCAGTTTTGTGCAGGCGAACACCGGGGAGCTGTTTTTT. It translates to CASSFVQANTGELFF.

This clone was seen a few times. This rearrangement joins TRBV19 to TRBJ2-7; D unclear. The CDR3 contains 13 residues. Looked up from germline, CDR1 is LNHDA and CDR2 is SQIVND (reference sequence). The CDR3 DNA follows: TGTGCCAGTAGTATAGATCAGACCTGGTGGTTCGGGGTC. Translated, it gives CASSIDQTWWFGV.

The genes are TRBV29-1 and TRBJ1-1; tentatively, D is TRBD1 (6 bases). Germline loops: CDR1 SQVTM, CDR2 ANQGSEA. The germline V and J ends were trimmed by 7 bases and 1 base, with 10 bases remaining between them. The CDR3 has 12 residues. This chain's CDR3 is CSGRQANTEAFF. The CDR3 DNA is TGCAGCGGGCGACAGGCGAACACTGAAGCTTTCTTT.

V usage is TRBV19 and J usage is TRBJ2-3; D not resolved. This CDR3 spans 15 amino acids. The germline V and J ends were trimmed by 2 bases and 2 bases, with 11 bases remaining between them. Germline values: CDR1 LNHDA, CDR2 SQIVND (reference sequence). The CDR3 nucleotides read TGTGCCAGTAGTATATCTAGTCACTTCACAGATACGCAGTATTTT. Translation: CASSISSHFTDTQYF.

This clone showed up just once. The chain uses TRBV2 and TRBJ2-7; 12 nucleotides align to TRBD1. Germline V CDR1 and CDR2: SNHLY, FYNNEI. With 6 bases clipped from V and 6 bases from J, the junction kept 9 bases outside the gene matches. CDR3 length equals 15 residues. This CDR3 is CASSRDRGLLGEQYF. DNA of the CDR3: TGTGCCAGCAGCCGGGACAGGGGGCTTTTAGGCGAGCAGTACTTC.

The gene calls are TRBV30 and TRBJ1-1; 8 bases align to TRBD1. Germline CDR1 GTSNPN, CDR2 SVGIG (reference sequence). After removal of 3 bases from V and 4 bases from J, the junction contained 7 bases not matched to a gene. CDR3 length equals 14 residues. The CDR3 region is CAWSPRGRSTEAFF. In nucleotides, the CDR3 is TGTGCCTGGAGCCCCAGGGGGCGATCCACTGAAGCTTTCTTT.

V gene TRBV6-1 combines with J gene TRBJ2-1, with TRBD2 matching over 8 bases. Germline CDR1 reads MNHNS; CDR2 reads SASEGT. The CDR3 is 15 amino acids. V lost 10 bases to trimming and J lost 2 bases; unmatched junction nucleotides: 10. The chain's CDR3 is CATRRGSGTYNEQFF. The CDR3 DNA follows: TGTGCCACCCGGCGAGGTAGCGGGACCTACAATGAGCAGTTCTTC.

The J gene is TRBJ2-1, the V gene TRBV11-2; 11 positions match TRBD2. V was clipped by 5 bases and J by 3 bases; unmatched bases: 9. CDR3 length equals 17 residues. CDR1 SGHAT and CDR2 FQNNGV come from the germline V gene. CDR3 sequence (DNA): TGTGCCAGCAGCCTGATCTCTGGGACTAGCGGCTACAATGAGCAGTTCTTC. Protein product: CASSLISGTSGYNEQFF.

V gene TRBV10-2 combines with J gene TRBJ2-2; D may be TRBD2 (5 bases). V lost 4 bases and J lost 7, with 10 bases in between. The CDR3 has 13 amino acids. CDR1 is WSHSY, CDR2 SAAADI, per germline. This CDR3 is CASSGRRSGELFF. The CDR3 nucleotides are TGCGCCAGCAGTGGGAGGCGGAGCGGGGAGCTGTTTTTT.

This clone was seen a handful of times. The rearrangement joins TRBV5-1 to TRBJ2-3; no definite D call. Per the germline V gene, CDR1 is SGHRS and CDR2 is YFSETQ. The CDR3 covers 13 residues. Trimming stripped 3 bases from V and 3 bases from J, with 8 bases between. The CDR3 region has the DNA TGCGCCAGCAGCTCGATCACTACAGATACGCAGTATTTT. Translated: CASSSITTDTQYF.

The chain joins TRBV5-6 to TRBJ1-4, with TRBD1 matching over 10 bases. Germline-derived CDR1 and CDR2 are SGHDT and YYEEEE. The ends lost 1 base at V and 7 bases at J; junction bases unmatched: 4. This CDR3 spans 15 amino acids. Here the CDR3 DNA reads TGTGCCAGCAGCTTGAAAGGGACAGGGGCTGAAAAACTGTTTTTT. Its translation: CASSLKGTGAEKLFF.

CDR3 residues: CAWFRAYGYTF. In DNA, the CDR3 is TGTGCCTGGTTCAGGGCCTATGGCTACACCTTC. This sequence joins TRBV30 and TRBJ1-2, with TRBD1 as a possible D gene (5 bases). This CDR3 is built from 11 residues. The germline V gene has CDR1 GTSNPN and CDR2 SVGIG (reference sequence). The ends were cut back, 5 bases at V and 4 bases at J, with 8 bases in the middle. The full variable domain, in which reference TRBV30 and TRBJ1-2 provide the parts outside the CDR3, is SQTIHQWPATLVQPVGSPLSLECTVEGTSNPNLYWYRQAAGRGLQLLFYSVGIGQISSEVPQNLSASRPQDRQFILSSKKLLLSDSGFYLCAWFRAYGYTFGSGTRLTVV.

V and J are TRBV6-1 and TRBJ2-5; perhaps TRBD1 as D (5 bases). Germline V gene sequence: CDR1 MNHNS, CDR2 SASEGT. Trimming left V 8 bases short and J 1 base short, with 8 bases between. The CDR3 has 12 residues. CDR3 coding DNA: TGTGCCAGCTGGGGCTCCCAAGAGACCCAGTACTTC. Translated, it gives CASWGSQETQYF.

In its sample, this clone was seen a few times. CDR3 coding DNA: TGCAGCGCCCGGAGTAGTTATAATTCACCCCTCCACTTT. As protein: CSARSSYNSPLHF. The chain joins TRBV29-1 to TRBJ1-6, with no clear D. Germline values: CDR1 SQVTM, CDR2 ANQGSEA. The length of the CDR3 is 13 residues. V was trimmed by 7 bases and J by 4 bases, leaving 11 bases between them.

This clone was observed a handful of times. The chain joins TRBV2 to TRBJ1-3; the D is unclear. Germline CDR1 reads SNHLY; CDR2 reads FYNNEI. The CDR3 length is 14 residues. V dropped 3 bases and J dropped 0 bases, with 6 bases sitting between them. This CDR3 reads CASSDISSGNTIYF. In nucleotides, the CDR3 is TGTGCCAGCAGTGATATATCCTCTGGAAACACCATATATTTT.

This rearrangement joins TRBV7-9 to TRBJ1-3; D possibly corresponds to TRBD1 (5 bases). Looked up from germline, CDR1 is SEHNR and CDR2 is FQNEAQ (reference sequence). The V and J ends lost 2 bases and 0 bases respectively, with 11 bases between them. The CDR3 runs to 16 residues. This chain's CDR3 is CASSLSAGISGNTIYF. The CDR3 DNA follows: TGTGCCAGCAGCTTAAGCGCAGGGATCTCTGGAAACACCATATATTTT.

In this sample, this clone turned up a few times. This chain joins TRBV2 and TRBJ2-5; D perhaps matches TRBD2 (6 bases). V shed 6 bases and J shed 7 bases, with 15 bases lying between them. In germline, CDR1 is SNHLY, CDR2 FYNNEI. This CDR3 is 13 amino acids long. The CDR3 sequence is CASREDGGGTQYF. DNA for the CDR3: TGTGCCAGCAGAGAGGACGGGGGAGGGACCCAGTACTTC.

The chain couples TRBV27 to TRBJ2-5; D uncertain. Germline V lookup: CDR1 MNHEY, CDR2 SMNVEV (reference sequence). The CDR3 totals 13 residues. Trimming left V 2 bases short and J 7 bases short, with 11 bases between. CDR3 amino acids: CASSLEPFGTQYF. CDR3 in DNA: TGTGCCAGCAGTTTAGAGCCCTTTGGGACCCAGTACTTC.

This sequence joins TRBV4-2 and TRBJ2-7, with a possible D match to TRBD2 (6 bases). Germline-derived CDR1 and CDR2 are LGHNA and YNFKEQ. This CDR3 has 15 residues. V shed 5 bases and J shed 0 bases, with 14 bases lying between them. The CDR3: CASSDRGLSSYEQYF. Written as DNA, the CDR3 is TGTGCCAGCAGCGATCGGGGACTGAGCTCCTACGAGCAGTACTTC.

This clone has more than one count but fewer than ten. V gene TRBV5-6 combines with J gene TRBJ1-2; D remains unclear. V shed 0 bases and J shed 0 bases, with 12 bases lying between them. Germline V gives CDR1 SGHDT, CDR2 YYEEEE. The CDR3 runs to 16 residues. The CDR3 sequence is CASSLAGELANYGYTF. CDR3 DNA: TGTGCCAGCAGCTTGGCCGGGGAGTTAGCTAACTATGGCTACACCTTC.

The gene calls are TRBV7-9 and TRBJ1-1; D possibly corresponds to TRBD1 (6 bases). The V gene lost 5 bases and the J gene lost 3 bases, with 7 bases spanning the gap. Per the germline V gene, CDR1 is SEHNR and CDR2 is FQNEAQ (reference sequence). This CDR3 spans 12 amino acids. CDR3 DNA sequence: TGTGCCAGCAGCCCAGGGGACACTGAAGCTTTCTTT. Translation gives CASSPGDTEAFF.